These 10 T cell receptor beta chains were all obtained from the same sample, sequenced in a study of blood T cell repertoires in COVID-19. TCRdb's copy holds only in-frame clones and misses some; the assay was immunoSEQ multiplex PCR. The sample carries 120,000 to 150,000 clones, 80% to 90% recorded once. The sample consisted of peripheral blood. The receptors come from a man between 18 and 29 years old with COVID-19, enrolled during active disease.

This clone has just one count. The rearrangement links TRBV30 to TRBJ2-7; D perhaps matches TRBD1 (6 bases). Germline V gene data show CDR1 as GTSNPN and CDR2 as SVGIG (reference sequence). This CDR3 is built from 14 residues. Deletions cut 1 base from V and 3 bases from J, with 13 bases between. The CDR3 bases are TGTGCCTGGAGTGCATGGACAGAAGACTACGAGCAGTACTTC. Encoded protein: CAWSAWTEDYEQYF.

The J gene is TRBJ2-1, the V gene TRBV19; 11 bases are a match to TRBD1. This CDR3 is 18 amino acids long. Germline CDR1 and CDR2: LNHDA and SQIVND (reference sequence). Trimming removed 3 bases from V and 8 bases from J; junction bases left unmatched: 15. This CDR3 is CASSMLDSDRGQKDEQFF. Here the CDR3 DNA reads TGTGCCAGTAGTATGCTAGATTCGGACAGGGGGCAAAAGGATGAGCAGTTCTTC.

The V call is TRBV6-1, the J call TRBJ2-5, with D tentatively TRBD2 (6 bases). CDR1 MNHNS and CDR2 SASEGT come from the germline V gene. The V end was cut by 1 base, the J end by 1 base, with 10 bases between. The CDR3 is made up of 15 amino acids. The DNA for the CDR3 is TGTGCCAGCAGTGAAGAGCGCGGGGTCCAAGAGACCCAGTACTTC. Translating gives CASSEERGVQETQYF.

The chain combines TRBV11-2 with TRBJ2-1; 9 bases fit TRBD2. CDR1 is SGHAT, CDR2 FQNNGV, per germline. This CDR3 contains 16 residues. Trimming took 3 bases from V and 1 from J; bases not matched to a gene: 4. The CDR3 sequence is CASSFTSGGSYNEQFF. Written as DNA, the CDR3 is TGTGCCAGCAGCTTTACCAGCGGGGGGTCCTACAATGAGCAGTTCTTC.

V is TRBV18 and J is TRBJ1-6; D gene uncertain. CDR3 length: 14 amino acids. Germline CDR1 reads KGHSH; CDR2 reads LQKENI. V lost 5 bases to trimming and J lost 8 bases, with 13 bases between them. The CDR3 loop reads CASSTNSRDSPLHF. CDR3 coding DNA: TGTGCCAGCTCAACCAATTCACGGGATTCACCCCTCCACTTT.

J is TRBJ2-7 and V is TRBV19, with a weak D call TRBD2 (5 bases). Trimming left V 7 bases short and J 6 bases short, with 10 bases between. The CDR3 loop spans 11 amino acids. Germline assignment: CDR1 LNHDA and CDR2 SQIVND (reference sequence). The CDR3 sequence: CASKGGLEQYF. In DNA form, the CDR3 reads TGTGCCAGTAAGGGCGGGCTCGAGCAGTACTTC.

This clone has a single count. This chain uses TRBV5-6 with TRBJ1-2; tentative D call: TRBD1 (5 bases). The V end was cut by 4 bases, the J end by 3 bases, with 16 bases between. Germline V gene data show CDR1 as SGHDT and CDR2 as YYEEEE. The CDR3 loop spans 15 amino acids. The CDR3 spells CASSPQSGGDYGYTF. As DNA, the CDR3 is TGTGCCAGCAGCCCCCAGTCGGGGGGAGACTATGGCTACACCTTC. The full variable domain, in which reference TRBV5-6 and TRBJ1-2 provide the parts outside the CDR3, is DAGVTQSPTHLIKTRGQQVTLRCSPKSGHDTVSWYQQALGQGPQFIFQYYEEEERQRGNFPDRFSGHQFPNYSSELNVNALLLGDSALYLCASSPQSGGDYGYTFGSGTRLTVV.

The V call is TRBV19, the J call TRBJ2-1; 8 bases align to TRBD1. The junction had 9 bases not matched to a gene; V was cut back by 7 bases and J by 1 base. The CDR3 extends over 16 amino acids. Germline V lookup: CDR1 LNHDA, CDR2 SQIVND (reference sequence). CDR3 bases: TGTGCCAGTAACGGACTTGGGACAGGTTCCTACAATGAGCAGTTCTTC. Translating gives CASNGLGTGSYNEQFF.

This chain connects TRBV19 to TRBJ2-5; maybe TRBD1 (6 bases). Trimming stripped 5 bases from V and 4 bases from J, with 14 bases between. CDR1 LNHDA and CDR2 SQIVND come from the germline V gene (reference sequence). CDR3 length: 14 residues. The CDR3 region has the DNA TGTGCCAGTAGTGACGGGACATGGCGAGAGACCCAGTACTTC. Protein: CASSDGTWRETQYF.

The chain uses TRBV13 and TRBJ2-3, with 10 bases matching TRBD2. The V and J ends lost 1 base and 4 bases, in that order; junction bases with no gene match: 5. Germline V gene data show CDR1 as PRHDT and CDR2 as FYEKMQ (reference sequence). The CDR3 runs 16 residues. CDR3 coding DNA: TGTGCCAGCAGCTTAGATAGCGGGAGGCTGGCAGATACGCAGTATTTT. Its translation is CASSLDSGRLADTQYF.